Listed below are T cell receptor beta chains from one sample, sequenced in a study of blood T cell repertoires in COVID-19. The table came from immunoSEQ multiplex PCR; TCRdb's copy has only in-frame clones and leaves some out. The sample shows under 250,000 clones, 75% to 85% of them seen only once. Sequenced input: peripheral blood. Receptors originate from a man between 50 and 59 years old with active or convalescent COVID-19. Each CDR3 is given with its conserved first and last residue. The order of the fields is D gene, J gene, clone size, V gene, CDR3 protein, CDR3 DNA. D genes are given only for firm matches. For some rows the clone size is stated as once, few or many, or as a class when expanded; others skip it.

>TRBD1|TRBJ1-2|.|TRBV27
CASRTGGALIGYTF
TGTGCCAGCAGAACAGGGGGCGCGTTAATTGGCTACACCTTC
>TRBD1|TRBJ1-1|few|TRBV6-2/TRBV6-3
CASSSHRGMNTEAFF
TGTGCCAGCAGTAGTCACAGGGGAATGAACACTGAAGCTTTCTTT
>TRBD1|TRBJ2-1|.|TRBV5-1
CASSLRRDRIYNEQFF
TGCGCCAGCAGCTTACGCCGGGACAGAATATACAATGAGCAGTTCTTC
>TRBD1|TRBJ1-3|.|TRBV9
CASSPLGQPSGNTIYF
TGTGCCAGCAGCCCCTTGGGACAGCCCTCTGGAAACACCATATATTTT
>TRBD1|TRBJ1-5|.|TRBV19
CASSPRQGFQPQHF
TGTGCCAGTAGTCCACGACAGGGGTTTCAGCCCCAGCATTTT
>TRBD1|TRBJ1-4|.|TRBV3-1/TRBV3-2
CASSFTGTANEKLFF
TGTGCCAGCAGCTTCACCGGGACAGCTAATGAAAAACTGTTTTTT
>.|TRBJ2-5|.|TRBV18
CASSPGGQSETQYF
TGTGCCAGCTCACCAGGCGGGCAGTCGGAGACCCAGTACTTC
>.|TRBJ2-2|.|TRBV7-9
CASSLVRGAGTGELFF
TGTGCCAGCAGCTTAGTACGGGGGGCCGGCACCGGGGAGCTGTTTTTT
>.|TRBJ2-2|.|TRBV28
CASSPRPGLRNTGELFF
TGTGCCAGCAGTCCTAGGCCGGGACTGAGAAACACCGGGGAGCTGTTTTTT
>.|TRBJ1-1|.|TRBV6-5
CASSLREGNTEAFF
TGTGCCAGCAGTTTGAGGGAGGGGAACACTGAAGCTTTCTTT
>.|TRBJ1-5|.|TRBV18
CASSPGPGQPQHF
TGTGCCAGCTCACCAGGTCCGGGGCAGCCCCAGCATTTT
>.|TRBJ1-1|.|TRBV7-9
CASSFSQGTEAFF
TGTGCCAGCAGCTTTTCGCAGGGCACTGAAGCTTTCTTT
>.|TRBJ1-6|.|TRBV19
CASSIGNSPLHF
TGTGCCAGTAGTATCGGTAATTCACCCCTCCACTTT
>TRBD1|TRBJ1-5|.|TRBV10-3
CAISATGGHQPQHF
TGTGCCATCAGTGCCACAGGGGGGCATCAGCCCCAGCATTTT
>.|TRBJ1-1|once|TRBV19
CASSPRRGASAFF
TGTGCCAGTAGTCCCCGACGGGGGGCATCGGCTTTCTTT
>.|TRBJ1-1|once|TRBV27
CASSKVLRVSEAFF
TGTGCCAGCAGTAAGGTCCTGCGGGTCTCTGAAGCTTTCTTT
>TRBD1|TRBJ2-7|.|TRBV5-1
CASSLLGGTGGYEQYF
TGCGCCAGCAGCTTGTTGGGTGGGACAGGGGGCTACGAGCAGTACTTC
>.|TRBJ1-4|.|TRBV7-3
CASSLTPGPGEKLFF
TGTGCCAGCAGCTTAACCCCAGGGCCTGGTGAAAAACTGTTTTTT
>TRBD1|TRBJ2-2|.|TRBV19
CASRKPGQGTGELFF
TGTGCCAGTAGGAAGCCGGGACAGGGGACCGGGGAGCTGTTTTTT
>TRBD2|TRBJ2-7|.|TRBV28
CASSAQRGGGYEQYF
TGTGCCAGCAGTGCCCAGCGGGGTGGGGGCTACGAGCAGTACTTC
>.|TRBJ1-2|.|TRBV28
CASSLGGHNYGYTF
TGTGCCAGCAGTTTGGGAGGGCATAACTATGGCTACACCTTC
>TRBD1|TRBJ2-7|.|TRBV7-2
CASSLRTGLPYEQYF
TGTGCCAGCAGCTTAAGGACAGGGTTACCCTACGAGCAGTACTTC
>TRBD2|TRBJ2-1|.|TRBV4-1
CASSRGTSRYNEQFF
TGCGCCAGCAGCCGAGGGACTAGTAGGTACAATGAGCAGTTCTTC
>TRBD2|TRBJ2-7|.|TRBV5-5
CASSLVALAGEPYEQYF
TGTGCCAGCAGCTTGGTCGCACTAGCGGGAGAACCCTACGAGCAGTACTTC
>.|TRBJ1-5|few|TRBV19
CASSWTRGSNQPQHF
TGTGCCAGTAGTTGGACGCGGGGGAGCAATCAGCCCCAGCATTTT
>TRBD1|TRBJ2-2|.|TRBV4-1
CASSSRQGLNTGELFF
TGCGCCAGCAGCTCCCGACAGGGCCTGAACACCGGGGAGCTGTTTTTT
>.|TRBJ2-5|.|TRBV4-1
CASSQDPAEETQYF
TGCGCCAGCAGCCAAGATCCAGCGGAAGAGACCCAGTACTTC
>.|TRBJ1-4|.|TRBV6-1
CASRAGGDEKLFF
TGTGCCAGCAGGGCCGGGGGTGATGAAAAACTGTTTTTT
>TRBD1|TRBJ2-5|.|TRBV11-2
CASSGTGRGETQYF
TGTGCCAGCAGCGGGACAGGGAGGGGAGAGACCCAGTACTTC
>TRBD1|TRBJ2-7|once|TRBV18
CASSPYSPGTGESEQYF
TGTGCCAGCTCACCTTACTCACCCGGGACAGGGGAAAGCGAGCAGTACTTC
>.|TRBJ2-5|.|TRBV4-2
CASSQGSPTTQETQYF
TGTGCCAGCAGCCAAGGGAGCCCGACGACCCAAGAGACCCAGTACTTC